This is a list of T cell receptor beta chains from one sample in a study of T cell responses to AZD1222 COVID-19 vaccine. Libraries were prepared by immunoSEQ multiplex PCR; TCRdb keeps only in-frame clonotypes and omits some of them. The table shows around 120,000 clones, with 80% to 90% occurring only once. The sequencing here drew on peripheral blood, taken on day 0 of MenACWY control vaccination. The source of these receptors is an adult in good health. The CDR3 runs from the conserved cysteine through the conserved F or W. The D gene is left open where the match is weak. Clone sizes are given selectively: once, few, many, or a class where the clone is expanded.

cdr3_aa cdr3_nt clone_size j_call v_call d_call
CASSPPSMDSETQYF TGTGCCAGCTCACCACCATCGATGGACTCCGAGACCCAGTACTTC once TRBJ2-5 TRBV18 .
CASGLVLVRGLSDHYGYTF TGTGCTAGTGGTTTGGTACTAGTAAGGGGGCTGTCGGATCACTATGGCTACACCTTC . TRBJ1-2 TRBV12-5 TRBD1
CASSSDRASTQPQHF TGTGCCAGTAGTTCTGACAGGGCGAGTACTCAGCCCCAGCATTTT . TRBJ1-5 TRBV19 TRBD1
CASSASTGRTEAFF TGCGCCAGCAGCGCGTCTACAGGGAGGACTGAAGCTTTCTTT once TRBJ1-1 TRBV5-1 .
CASSLSRDYRYEQYF TGTGCCAGCAGCTTATCCCGGGACTATAGGTACGAGCAGTACTTC . TRBJ2-7 TRBV11-2 TRBD2
CASKKQGMNTEAFF TGCGCCTCCAAGAAGCAGGGAATGAACACTGAAGCTTTCTTT . TRBJ1-1 TRBV10-2 .
CASHLGTGGGGMNTEAFF TGTGCCAGCCACCTGGGGACAGGGGGCGGGGGGATGAACACTGAAGCTTTCTTT . TRBJ1-1 TRBV7-9 TRBD1
CASSQDVAGGFYNEQFF TGTGCCAGCAGCCAGGACGTAGCGGGAGGCTTTTACAATGAGCAGTTCTTC . TRBJ2-1 TRBV3-1/TRBV3-2 TRBD2
CAISESLDSYGYTF TGTGCCATCAGTGAGTCGTTAGATTCCTATGGCTACACCTTC . TRBJ1-2 TRBV10-3 .
CASSFALRETQYF TGTGCCAGCAGCTTTGCACTGCGGGAGACCCAGTACTTC . TRBJ2-5 TRBV7-7 .
CASGEGGNTIYF TGTGCCAGCGGAGAAGGGGGAAACACCATATATTTT . TRBJ1-3 TRBV25-1 .
CASSTNPTGELFF TGCGCCAGCAGTACCAACCCGACCGGGGAGCTGTTTTTT . TRBJ2-2 TRBV10-1 .
CASSLGGTANTEAFF TGTGCCAGCAGCTTGGGTGGGACAGCGAACACTGAAGCTTTCTTT . TRBJ1-1 TRBV5-6 TRBD1
CASSLVDNAPYGYTF TGTGCCAGCAGCTTAGTGGACAACGCCCCCTATGGCTACACCTTC . TRBJ1-2 TRBV7-2 .
CASSDPDRGREQFF TGCGCCAGCAGTGACCCGGACAGGGGACGTGAGCAGTTCTTC . TRBJ2-1 TRBV10-1 TRBD1
CSVRTSGYNEQFF TGCAGCGTTCGCACTAGCGGATACAATGAGCAGTTCTTC . TRBJ2-1 TRBV29-1 TRBD2
CASSHHLGLRYSNQPQHF TGTGCCAGCAGCCACCACCTGGGACTACGTTATAGCAATCAGCCCCAGCATTTT . TRBJ1-5 TRBV7-9 .
CASSDFRVDNEKLFF TGTGCCAGCAGTGATTTCAGGGTAGATAATGAAAAACTGTTTTTT few TRBJ1-4 TRBV2 .
CASTNVPGGVYEQYF TGTGCCAGTACCAATGTCCCAGGGGGGGTCTACGAGCAGTACTTC . TRBJ2-7 TRBV19 .
CASSQDLMAGGTYEQYF TGTGCCAGCAGCCAAGATCTCATGGCGGGAGGTACCTACGAGCAGTACTTC . TRBJ2-7 TRBV4-2 TRBD2
CASSRGQGREQYF TGTGCCAGTAGTAGAGGACAGGGGCGCGAGCAGTACTTC many TRBJ2-7 TRBV19 TRBD1
CASRGDKATEAFF TGTGCCAGCAGGGGTGACAAAGCCACTGAAGCTTTCTTT . TRBJ1-1 TRBV5-6 .
CASSPGTSGSTDTQYF TGTGCCAGCAGCCCAGGGACTAGCGGGAGTACAGATACGCAGTATTTT . TRBJ2-3 TRBV9 TRBD2
CASSKQRESSTDTQYF TGTGCCAGCAGTAAGCAGCGGGAGAGCAGCACAGATACGCAGTATTTT . TRBJ2-3 TRBV6-4 TRBD2
CASGISRQGKAFF TGTGCCAGCGGAATAAGTAGACAGGGCAAAGCTTTCTTT . TRBJ1-1 TRBV12-3/TRBV12-4 TRBD1
CASSFRAVRNTEAFF TGTGCCAGCAGCTTCCGGGCAGTCAGGAACACTGAAGCTTTCTTT . TRBJ1-1 TRBV5-8 .
CASSLQGATDTQYF TGTGCCAGCAGCTTACAGGGTGCAACAGATACGCAGTATTTT few TRBJ2-3 TRBV5-4 .
CASSQDAATTYGYTF TGCGCCAGCAGCCAAGACGCAGCAACCACCTATGGCTACACCTTC . TRBJ1-2 TRBV4-1 .
CASKLAGGDEQFF TGTGCCAGCAAACTAGCGGGAGGCGATGAGCAGTTCTTC . TRBJ2-1 TRBV11-2 TRBD2
CAISEQGANNSPLHF TGTGCCATCAGTGAACAGGGGGCAAATAATTCACCCCTCCACTTT . TRBJ1-6 TRBV10-3 TRBD1
CASSPGRAYEQYF TGTGCCAGCTCACCAGGCAGGGCCTACGAGCAGTACTTC . TRBJ2-7 TRBV18 .
CASNQQGAFSPLHF TGTGCCAGCAATCAACAGGGGGCGTTTTCACCCCTCCACTTT . TRBJ1-6 TRBV27 TRBD1
CASSFFRETQYF TGTGCCAGCAGTTTTTTCCGGGAGACCCAGTACTTC . TRBJ2-5 TRBV12-3/TRBV12-4 .
CASLSRDRGGYEQYF TGTGCCAGCCTCTCCCGGGACAGGGGGGGCTACGAGCAGTACTTC . TRBJ2-7 TRBV6-5 TRBD1
CSAHGQGNTEAFF TGCAGCGCCCACGGACAGGGCAACACTGAAGCTTTCTTT . TRBJ1-1 TRBV29-1 TRBD1
CAISGLAGVTETQYF TGTGCCATCAGTGGACTAGCGGGAGTCACAGAGACCCAGTACTTC . TRBJ2-5 TRBV10-3 TRBD2
CASSTGDYGYTF TGTGCCAGCAGTACGGGGGACTATGGCTACACCTTC . TRBJ1-2 TRBV12-3/TRBV12-4 .
CASSQVASGRVGELFF TGTGCCAGCAGCCAAGTGGCTAGCGGGAGGGTCGGGGAGCTGTTTTTT . TRBJ2-2 TRBV14 TRBD2
CAISDSIREPYEQYF TGTGCCATCAGTGATTCGATTCGGGAGCCCTACGAGCAGTACTTC few TRBJ2-7 TRBV10-3 .
CASSPTWGASRSNSPLHF TGTGCCAGCAGCCCGACTTGGGGGGCTAGTAGGAGTAATTCACCCCTCCACTTT . TRBJ1-6 TRBV11-3 .
CASSQDVVAGDAFF TGTGCCAGCAGCCAAGATGTCGTCGCGGGGGATGCTTTCTTT . TRBJ1-1 TRBV3-1/TRBV3-2 .
CASSPHVAGFSYNEQFF TGCGCCAGCAGCCCCCACGTAGCGGGATTCTCCTACAATGAGCAGTTCTTC . TRBJ2-1 TRBV5-1 TRBD2
CAWSRGRAYEQYF TGTGCCTGGAGTCGTGGGAGGGCCTACGAGCAGTACTTC . TRBJ2-7 TRBV30 TRBD2
CASSDRGRFHEQFF TGTGCCAGCAGCGACAGGGGGCGCTTCCATGAGCAGTTCTTC . TRBJ2-1 TRBV11-3 TRBD1
CASRPLSGGYNEQFF TGTGCCAGCAGACCGCTTAGCGGGGGATACAATGAGCAGTTCTTC few TRBJ2-1 TRBV7-9 TRBD2
CASSSNLGPDTEAFF TGTGCCAGCAGCTCGAACCTTGGGCCGGACACTGAAGCTTTCTTT . TRBJ1-1 TRBV11-3 .